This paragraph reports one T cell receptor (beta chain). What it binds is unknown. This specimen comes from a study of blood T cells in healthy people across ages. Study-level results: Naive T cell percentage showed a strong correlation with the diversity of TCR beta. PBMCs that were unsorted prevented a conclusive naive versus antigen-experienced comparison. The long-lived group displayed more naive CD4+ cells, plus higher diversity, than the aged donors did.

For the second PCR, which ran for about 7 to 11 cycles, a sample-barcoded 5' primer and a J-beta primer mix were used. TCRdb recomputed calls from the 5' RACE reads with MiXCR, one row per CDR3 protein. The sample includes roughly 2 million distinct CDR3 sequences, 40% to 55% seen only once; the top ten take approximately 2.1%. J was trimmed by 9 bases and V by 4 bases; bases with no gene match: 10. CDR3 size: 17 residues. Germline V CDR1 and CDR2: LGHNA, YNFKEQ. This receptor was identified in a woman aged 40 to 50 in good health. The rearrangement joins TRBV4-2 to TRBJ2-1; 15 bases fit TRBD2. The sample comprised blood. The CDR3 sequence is CASSRSSPGLAGGEQFF. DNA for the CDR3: TGTGCCAGCAGCCGGTCTTCTCCGGGACTAGCGGGGGGTGAGCAGTTCTTC.